This TCR beta chain was obtained from a study of T cells after posttransplantation cyclophosphamide. Overall study findings and caveats: Skin or GI-infiltrating T cells shared few TRB sequences with blood. Donor-recipient repertoire similarity was low at 1-2 months, rising over year one. TRB clonality was highly associated with recipient CMV seropositivity and reactivation.

Using immunoSEQ multiplex PCR, the repertoire was profiled, and TCRdb retains in-frame clones only, with some absent. The sample contains 50,000 to 65,000 clones, about 86% of which appear only once. The germline CDR1 and CDR2 sequences are MNHEY and SMNVEV (reference sequence). The V and J ends lost 6 bases and 5 bases, in that order; junction bases with no gene match: 4. This CDR3 is 12 amino acids long. For this clone: As yet, its antigen is unknown.

This clonotype originated in a man aged 25 to 40 with a blood cancer, CMV-positive, and with a related stem cell donor. Sequenced sample: PBMCs. The chain carries TRBV27 and TRBJ2-7; the match to TRBD1 covers 7 bases. The DNA of the CDR3 is TGTGCCAGCAGGGGAAGGGGGCACGAGCAGTACTTC. Translating gives CASRGRGHEQYF.